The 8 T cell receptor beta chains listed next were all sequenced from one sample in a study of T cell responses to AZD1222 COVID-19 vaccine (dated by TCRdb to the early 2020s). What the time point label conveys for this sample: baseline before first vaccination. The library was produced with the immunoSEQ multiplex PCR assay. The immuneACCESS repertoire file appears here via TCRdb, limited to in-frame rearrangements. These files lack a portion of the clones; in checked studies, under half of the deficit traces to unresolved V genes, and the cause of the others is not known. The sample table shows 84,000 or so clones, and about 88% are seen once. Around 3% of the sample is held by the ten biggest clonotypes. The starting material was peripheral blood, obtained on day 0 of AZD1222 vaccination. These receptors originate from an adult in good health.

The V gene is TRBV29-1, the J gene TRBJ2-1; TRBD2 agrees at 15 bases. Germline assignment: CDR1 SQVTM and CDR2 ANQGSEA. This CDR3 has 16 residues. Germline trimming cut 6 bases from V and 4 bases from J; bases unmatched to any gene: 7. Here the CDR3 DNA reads TGCAGCGTACCCGGGACTAGCGGGAGGAGGTACAATGAGCAGTTCTTC. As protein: CSVPGTSGRRYNEQFF.

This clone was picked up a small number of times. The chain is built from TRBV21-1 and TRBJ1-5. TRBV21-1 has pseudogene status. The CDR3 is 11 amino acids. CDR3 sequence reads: CASSKNPPQHF. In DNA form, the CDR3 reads TGTGCCAGCAGCAAAAACCCCCCCCAGCATTTT.

The CDR3 sequence is CASSFRPGQGTAFF. Here the CDR3 DNA reads TGTGCCAGCAGTTTTAGGCCCGGACAGGGGACAGCTTTCTTT. This chain links TRBV27 with TRBJ1-1; 9 bases are shared with TRBD1. In germline, CDR1 is MNHEY, CDR2 SMNVEV (reference sequence). CDR3 length: 14 residues. J was trimmed by 10 bases and V by 3 bases; bases with no gene match: 9.

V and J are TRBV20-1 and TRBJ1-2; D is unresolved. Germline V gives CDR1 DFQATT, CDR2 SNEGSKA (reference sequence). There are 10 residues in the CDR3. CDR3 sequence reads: CTCPKGGYTF. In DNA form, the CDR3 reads TGCACGTGTCCGAAGGGCGGCTACACCTTC.

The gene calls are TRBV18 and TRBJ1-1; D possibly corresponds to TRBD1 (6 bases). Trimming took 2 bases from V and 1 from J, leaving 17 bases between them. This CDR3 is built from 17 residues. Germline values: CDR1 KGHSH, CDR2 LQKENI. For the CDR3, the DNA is TGTGCCAGCTCACCAGGGGCCGGGCAGGGGCCGAACACTGAAGCTTTCTTT. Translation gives CASSPGAGQGPNTEAFF.

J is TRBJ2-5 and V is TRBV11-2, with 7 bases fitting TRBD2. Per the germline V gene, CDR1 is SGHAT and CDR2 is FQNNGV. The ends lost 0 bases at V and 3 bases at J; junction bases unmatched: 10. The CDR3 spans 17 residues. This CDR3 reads CASSLDLPRAGEETQYF. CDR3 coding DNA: TGTGCCAGCAGCTTAGATCTTCCGCGGGCGGGGGAAGAGACCCAGTACTTC.

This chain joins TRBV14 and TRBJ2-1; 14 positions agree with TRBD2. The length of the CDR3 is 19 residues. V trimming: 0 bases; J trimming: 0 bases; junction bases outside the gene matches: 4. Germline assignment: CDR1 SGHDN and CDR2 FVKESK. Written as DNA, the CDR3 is TGTGCCAGCAGCCAAGAAAGGGGACTAGCGGGGGACTCCTACAATGAGCAGTTCTTC. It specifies CASSQERGLAGDSYNEQFF. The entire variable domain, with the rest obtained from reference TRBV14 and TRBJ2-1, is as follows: EAGVTQFPSHSVIEKGQTVTLRCDPISGHDNLYWYRRVMGKEIKFLLHFVKESKQDESGMPNNRFLAERTGGTYSTLKVQPAELEDSGVYFCASSQERGLAGDSYNEQFFGPGTRLTVL.

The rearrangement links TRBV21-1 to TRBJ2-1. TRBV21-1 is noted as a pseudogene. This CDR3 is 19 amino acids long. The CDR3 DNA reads TGTGCCAGCAGCCACGGACGATGGACCTACCCCAATTCTTACAATGAGCAGTTCTTC. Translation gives CASSHGRWTYPNSYNEQFF.